This passage covers 6 T cell receptor beta chains from one sample sequenced in a study of T-cell reconstitution after alpha-beta-depleted transplantation in children. TCRbeta library construction was performed incorporating unique molecular identifiers. MiXCR, run by TCRdb on the PCR reads, gives a single entry per CDR3 protein. The data contain approximately 230,000 distinct CDR3 sequences, 24% of them singletons. The sequencing used PBMCs, mostly from graft donor cells, collected 360 days after TCRalphabeta/CD19-depleted stem cell transplant. The origin of the receptors is a female patient between 2 and 15 years old who had a stem cell transplant for congenital amegakaryocytic thrombocytopenia, so the T cells may come from the graft donor.

In this sample, this clonotype turned up a few times. The chain combines TRBV20-1 with TRBJ1-3; D gene ambiguous. The germline V gene has CDR1 DFQATT and CDR2 SNEGSKA (reference sequence). The V end lost 0 bases, the J end lost 2 bases, and 8 bases lay between the germline ends. The CDR3 is 14 amino acids. CDR3 loop: CSARDSSAGNTIYF. In DNA, the CDR3 is TGCAGTGCTAGAGATTCGAGCGCTGGAAACACCATATATTTT.

V usage is TRBV12-5 and J usage is TRBJ2-1; TRBD2 matches 9 bases. This CDR3 has 15 residues. Germline V lookup: CDR1 LGHNT, CDR2 FRNRAP. Trimming at V came to 5 bases and at J to 4 bases, leaving 6 bases not matched to a gene. The CDR3 sequence: CASGEGLADYNEQFF. Written as DNA, the CDR3 is TGTGCTAGTGGTGAGGGACTAGCCGATTACAATGAGCAGTTCTTC.

This clonotype showed up just a few times. The rearrangement joins TRBV27 to TRBJ2-1; D uncertain. In germline, CDR1 is MNHEY, CDR2 SMNVEV (reference sequence). CDR3 length: 12 amino acids. V was clipped by 10 bases and J by 8 bases, with 15 bases between them. In DNA, the CDR3 is TGTGCCACCCTCGGGCCTGTGGATGAGCAGTTCTTC. Protein product: CATLGPVDEQFF.

The rearrangement joins TRBV4-3 to TRBJ2-3, with 9 bases matching TRBD1. Per the germline V gene, CDR1 is LGHNA and CDR2 is YSLEER. V lost 4 bases, J lost 5 bases, and 13 bases stayed unmatched. This CDR3 is built from 17 residues. The CDR3 bases are TGCGCCAGCAGCCGAGTCGGCGGGACAGGGTCGTTAGATACGCAGTATTTT. This translates into CASSRVGGTGSLDTQYF.

This clonotype was found many times. This chain connects TRBV12-3 or TRBV12-4 to TRBJ1-1; D is perhaps TRBD1 (5 bases). This CDR3 is built from 13 residues. V was clipped by 6 bases and J by 0 bases, with 8 bases between them. The CDR3 coding sequence is TGTGCCAGCAGAGCAGGGTTGAACACTGAAGCTTTCTTT. Protein sequence: CASRAGLNTEAFF.

This clonotype was recorded a few times. The chain employs TRBV28 and TRBJ1-5, with D unresolved. The CDR3 has 14 amino acids. V was pared by 5 bases and J by 5 bases, with 13 bases between. Germline V gene lookup returns CDR1 MDHEN and CDR2 SYDVKM. DNA for the CDR3: TGTGCCAGCAGTAAGGGTCCCCCACATCAGCCCCAGCATTTT. It encodes CASSKGPPHQPQHF.